Each of the 29 T cell receptor beta chains below was sequenced from the same sample in a study of pediatric ulcerative colitis. Profiled with immunoSEQ multiplex PCR; TCRdb holds only in-frame clones, not every one. The data show roughly 4,400 clones, with 85% to 95% seen just once and around 1.1% held by the top ten. The sample comprised blood. The receptors shown here come from a boy aged 5-17 years who was a control in a study of pediatric ulcerative colitis.

Here the CDR3 DNA reads TGCGCCAGCAGCTTGGGAGGGGGCGCGGGTGAGCAGTACGTC. Protein product: CASSLGGGAGEQYV. V gene TRBV5-1 combines with J gene TRBJ2-7; 7 positions match TRBD1. With 0 bases clipped from V and 7 bases from J, the junction kept 7 bases outside the gene matches. The germline V gene encodes CDR1 SGHRS and CDR2 YFSETQ. The CDR3 totals 14 residues.

The sample holds a few counts of this clone. This sequence joins TRBV18 and TRBJ2-7, with a tentative D call TRBD2 (5 bases). From germline, CDR1 is KGHSH and CDR2 LQKENI. The CDR3 runs 14 residues. The V gene lost 4 bases and the J gene lost 5 bases, with 15 bases spanning the gap. The CDR3 reads CASSRLRVRNEQYF. The CDR3 bases are TGTGCCAGCTCACGACTAAGGGTGAGGAACGAGCAGTACTTC.

The V call is TRBV5-4, the J call TRBJ2-1; 10 bases are shared with TRBD2. The junction had 9 bases not matched to a gene; V was cut back by 2 bases and J by 7 bases. From germline, CDR1 is SGHNT and CDR2 YYREEE (reference sequence). The CDR3 extends over 16 amino acids. CDR3 protein: CASSLPLAGVPNEQFF. In nucleotides, the CDR3 is TGTGCCAGCAGCTTACCCCTAGCGGGAGTACCTAATGAGCAGTTCTTC.

This rearrangement joins TRBV30 to TRBJ1-1, with D uncertain. Trimming shortened V by 6 bases and J by 6 bases, and 8 bases separated the two germline ends. CDR1 and CDR2 from the germline V gene are GTSNPN and SVGIG (reference sequence). This CDR3 is 10 amino acids long. The CDR3 bases are TGTGCCTGCGAGGGCTCTGAAGCTTTCTTT. This encodes CACEGSEAFF.

The rearrangement joins TRBV7-8 to TRBJ2-1; 8 bases map to TRBD2. The CDR3 consists of 16 residues. The junction had 5 bases not matched to a gene; V was cut back by 0 bases and J by 4 bases. Germline CDR1 and CDR2: SGHVS and FQNEAQ. CDR3 region: CASSLARGRRYNEQFF. Written as DNA, the CDR3 is TGTGCCAGCAGCTTAGCACGCGGGAGGAGGTACAATGAGCAGTTCTTC. The variable domain in full, completed from reference TRBV7-8 and TRBJ2-1, reads GAGVSQSPRYKVAKRGQDVALRCDPISGHVSLFWYQQALGQGPEFLTYFQNEAQLDKSGLPSDRFFAERPEGSVSTLKIQRTQQEDSAVYLCASSLARGRRYNEQFFGPGTRLTVL.

This clone was seen a single time. The V and J genes are TRBV7-9 and TRBJ1-1; D not certain. V was trimmed by 6 bases and J by 5 bases, leaving 13 bases between them. Germline CDR1 SEHNR, CDR2 FQNEAQ (reference sequence). The CDR3 has 13 amino acids. CDR3 region: CASSSGGSTEAFF. DNA for the CDR3: TGTGCCAGCAGTTCGGGAGGGTCTACTGAAGCTTTCTTT.

This chain connects TRBV4-1 to TRBJ2-1; TRBD1 is a possible D gene (7 bases). Trimming took off 0 bases at V and 10 bases at J, with 19 bases between the two ends. The CDR3 sequence is 16 residues long. In germline, CDR1 is MGHRA, CDR2 YSYEKL. CDR3 protein: CASSQEAGGRVGEQFF. CDR3 DNA: TGCGCCAGCAGCCAAGAGGCAGGGGGGCGCGTTGGCGAGCAGTTCTTC.

The chain has TRBV5-4 and TRBJ1-4; 10 nucleotides agree with TRBD1. V shed 0 bases and J 7 bases; nucleotides not matched to a gene: 3. Germline values: CDR1 SGHNT, CDR2 YYREEE (reference sequence). This CDR3 is built from 15 residues. The CDR3 DNA reads as TGTGCCAGCAGCTTGGCTGGACAGGGGGGTGAAAAACTGTTTTTT. It codes for CASSLAGQGGEKLFF.

The rearrangement uses TRBV11-3 and TRBJ2-4; tentative D call: TRBD2 (6 bases). The V and J ends lost 0 bases and 2 bases respectively, with 20 bases between them. CDR1 is SGHNT, CDR2 YENEEA, per germline. The CDR3 totals 19 residues. The DNA for the CDR3 is TGTGCCAGCAGCTTAGAGGGACTCCGGGACGGTCCCTCCAAAAACATTCAGTACTTC. Its translation is CASSLEGLRDGPSKNIQYF.

This clone has a handful of counts. The CDR3 DNA reads TGTGCCAGCTCGAGGGCGGCGTTCTATGGCTACACCTTC. It translates to CASSRAAFYGYTF. The V call is TRBV6-1, the J call TRBJ1-2; no reliable D call. The V end was cut by 8 bases, the J end by 4 bases, with 14 bases between. The CDR3 runs to 13 residues. Germline lookup yields CDR1 MNHNS and CDR2 SASEGT.

Concerning this clone: An end of the junction does not agree with germline; a read error may underlie this. CDR3 residues: CSVQAGNLF. DNA of the CDR3: TGCAGCGTTCAAGCAGGGAATCTCTTC. The chain joins TRBV29-1 to TRBJ1-2, with D perhaps matching TRBD1 (5 bases). This CDR3 is built from 9 residues. Per germline, CDR1 SQVTM and CDR2 ANQGSEA.

The chain combines TRBV9 with TRBJ2-5; TRBD1 aligns across 9 bases. The V and J ends lost 1 base and 9 bases, in that order; junction bases with no gene match: 4. CDR1 is SGDLS and CDR2 is YYNGEE in the germline V gene. The CDR3 runs to 13 residues. The CDR3 sequence is CASSVRTGAAQYF. The CDR3 DNA reads TGTGCCAGCAGCGTAAGGACAGGGGCAGCCCAGTACTTC. The full variable domain, with the rest looked up from reference TRBV9 and TRBJ2-5, is DSGVTQTPKHLITATGQRVTLRCSPRSGDLSVYWYQQSLDQGLQFLIQYYNGEERAKGNILERFSAQQFPDLHSELNLSSLELGDSALYFCASSVRTGAAQYFGPGTRLLVL.

The rearrangement joins TRBV11-2 to TRBJ2-7; 10 nucleotides match TRBD1. The germline V gene has CDR1 SGHAT and CDR2 FQNNGV. The trim removed 4 bases at V and 5 bases at J, leaving 5 bases unmatched. The CDR3 runs to 14 residues. The CDR3: CASSSDRGPHEQYF. The CDR3 bases are TGTGCCAGCAGCTCCGACAGGGGGCCCCACGAGCAGTACTTC.

This clone was found a few times. The rearrangement joins TRBV29-1 to TRBJ1-1; D gene uncertain. The germline CDR1 and CDR2 sequences are SQVTM and ANQGSEA. V lost 4 bases and J lost 0, with 9 bases in between. The CDR3 has 13 residues. The DNA for the CDR3 is TGCAGCGTTGCAAGAGGGCTGAACACTGAAGCTTTCTTT. Translating gives CSVARGLNTEAFF.

This chain uses TRBV19 with TRBJ2-3, with a weak D call TRBD2 (5 bases). The CDR3 covers 17 residues. Germline V gives CDR1 LNHDA, CDR2 SQIVND (reference sequence). V gave up 1 base and J gave up 1 base, with 15 bases separating them. The CDR3 region is CASSIASVSGGTDTQYF. The CDR3 bases are TGTGCCAGTAGTATAGCCTCGGTCTCCGGGGGCACAGATACGCAGTATTTT.

The chain recombines TRBV5-1 with TRBJ1-1, with TRBD1 as a possible D gene (6 bases). V lost 2 bases and J 1 base, leaving 9 bases between the germline ends. Germline CDR1 is SGHRS and CDR2 is YFSETQ. The CDR3 contains 14 residues. CDR3 sequence reads: CASSLTGKNTEAFF. CDR3 nucleotide sequence: TGCGCCAGCAGCTTAACAGGGAAGAACACTGAAGCTTTCTTT.

The chain joins TRBV19 to TRBJ2-1; D is undetermined. V was shortened by 4 bases and J by 10 bases, with 5 bases between the two germline ends. The CDR3 is 10 residues long. From germline, CDR1 is LNHDA and CDR2 SQIVND (reference sequence). CDR3 bases: TGTGCCAGTAGTAGCCAGGAGCAGTTCTTC. This sequence encodes CASSSQEQFF.

This chain joins TRBV9 and TRBJ1-2; D is possibly TRBD1 (6 bases). CDR3 length: 14 amino acids. Germline V lookup: CDR1 SGDLS, CDR2 YYNGEE. Between the trimmed V and J ends, which lost 1 base and 4 bases, there was a span of 11 bases. The CDR3 region has the DNA TGTGCCAGCAGCGTAAAGGACAGCCCCTATGGCTACACCTTC. This translates into CASSVKDSPYGYTF.

V gene TRBV6-1 combines with J gene TRBJ2-1; 8 nucleotides line up with TRBD2. Looked up from germline, CDR1 is MNHNS and CDR2 is SASEGT. CDR3 length: 12 residues. The V gene end was trimmed by 6 bases and the J gene end by 10 bases; junction bases not matched to a gene: 5. This chain's CDR3 is CASRAAGGEQFF. In DNA, the CDR3 is TGTGCCAGCAGGGCCGCGGGGGGAGAGCAGTTCTTC.

This chain connects TRBV6-5 to TRBJ1-2; 8 bases line up with TRBD1. V was clipped by 6 bases and J by 7 bases; unmatched bases: 7. CDR3 length: 13 residues. Germline CDR1 is MNHEY and CDR2 is SVGAGI. Written as DNA, the CDR3 is TGTGCCAGCAGCTTCGGACAGGGATCTGGCTACACCTTC. Protein: CASSFGQGSGYTF.

V and J are TRBV5-1 and TRBJ2-1; unclear D gene. From germline, CDR1 is SGHRS and CDR2 YFSETQ. V was clipped by 2 bases and J by 0 bases, with 12 bases between them. This CDR3 is built from 16 residues. The CDR3: CASSLQQRSSYNEQFF. DNA of the CDR3: TGCGCCAGCAGCTTACAACAGAGAAGCTCCTACAATGAGCAGTTCTTC.

The genes are TRBV6-1 and TRBJ2-1; tentatively, D is TRBD1 (5 bases). CDR3 length equals 15 residues. Per the germline V gene, CDR1 is MNHNS and CDR2 is SASEGT. V lost 10 bases to trimming and J lost 5 bases, with 21 bases between them. CDR3 in amino acids: CATLGPDSFNNEQFF. The CDR3 region has the DNA TGTGCCACCCTTGGTCCTGACAGTTTCAACAATGAGCAGTTCTTC.

The rearrangement joins TRBV19 to TRBJ2-6; perhaps TRBD2 as D (5 bases). The V and J ends lost 6 bases and 3 bases respectively, with 6 bases between them. The CDR3 extends over 13 amino acids. Germline V CDR1 and CDR2: LNHDA, SQIVND (reference sequence). The CDR3 spells CASRRGGANVLTF. CDR3 in DNA: TGTGCCAGTAGACGGGGTGGGGCCAACGTCCTGACTTTC.

The rearrangement joins TRBV18 to TRBJ2-7; D is perhaps TRBD1 (5 bases). Germline values: CDR1 KGHSH, CDR2 LQKENI. Trimming shortened V by 2 bases and J by 2 bases, and 13 bases separated the two germline ends. The CDR3 has 15 residues. CDR3 nucleotide sequence: TGTGCCAGCTCACCAATGGCAGGGAAGCCCTACGAGCAGTACTTC. Amino acids: CASSPMAGKPYEQYF.

The V gene is TRBV9, the J gene TRBJ2-5; maybe TRBD1 (5 bases). V was pared by 0 bases and J by 1 base, with 10 bases between. CDR1 is SGDLS, CDR2 YYNGEE, per germline. CDR3 length: 15 residues. CDR3 protein: CASSVGPTAQETQYF. The DNA of the CDR3 is TGTGCCAGCAGCGTAGGGCCGACAGCCCAAGAGACCCAGTACTTC.

The CDR3 reads CASSFNSGTGGHIQYF. CDR3 sequence (DNA): TGTGCCAGCAGCTTTAACTCCGGGACAGGGGGCCACATTCAGTACTTC. This rearrangement joins TRBV5-8 to TRBJ2-4; 12 bases match TRBD1. V shed 2 bases, J shed 8 bases, and the junction held 8 bases outside the gene matches. Germline CDR1 and CDR2: SGHTS and YDEGEE. CDR3 length equals 16 residues.

The J gene is TRBJ2-2, the V gene TRBV2; D gene unclear. Trimming took off 4 bases at V and 0 bases at J, with 9 bases between the two ends. The CDR3 runs to 15 residues. Looked up from germline, CDR1 is SNHLY and CDR2 is FYNNEI. The CDR3 bases are TGTGCCAGCAGTGTAAACCCCTCGAACACCGGGGAGCTGTTTTTT. It is translated as CASSVNPSNTGELFF.

The genes are TRBV2 and TRBJ1-6; unclear D gene. V was clipped by 3 bases and J by 4 bases, with 10 bases between them. The germline CDR1 and CDR2 sequences are SNHLY and FYNNEI. The CDR3 has 15 amino acids. The CDR3 spells CASSERGSYNSPLHF. The CDR3 region has the DNA TGTGCCAGCAGTGAGCGGGGTTCATATAATTCACCCCTCCACTTT.

The chain couples TRBV11-3 to TRBJ2-1; D possibly corresponds to TRBD1 (6 bases). V shed 1 base and J shed 3 bases, with 10 bases lying between them. The CDR3 runs to 15 residues. The V gene's germline CDR1 is SGHNT and CDR2 YENEEA. Here the CDR3 reads CASSLGPGDYNEQFF. CDR3 sequence (DNA): TGTGCCAGCAGCTTAGGTCCAGGGGACTACAATGAGCAGTTCTTC.